This TCR beta chain was identified during a study of T-cell reconstitution after alpha-beta-depleted transplantation in children. Broader study findings: Several hundred graft clones that had expanded were reportedly the source of alpha-beta T cells about two months after transplant.

This clonotype was seen many times. Its antigen is currently unknown. Unique molecular identifiers featured in how the TCRbeta library was prepared. A single record per CDR3 protein comes from TCRdb applying MiXCR to the PCR reads. The sample has fewer than 150,000 distinct CDR3 sequences, 23% seen once. V dropped 3 bases and J dropped 4 bases, with 10 bases sitting between them. The CDR3 totals 15 residues. The clonotype originates from a male patient aged 2 to 9 who had a stem cell transplant for chronic granulomatous disease, so the T cells may come from the graft donor. The sequenced sample was PBMCs, mostly from graft donor cells, obtained 180 days after TCRalphabeta/CD19-depleted stem cell transplant. The chain couples TRBV12-3 or TRBV12-4 to TRBJ2-6; tentatively, D is TRBD2 (5 bases). CDR3 loop: CASSFAGAGANVLTF. In nucleotides, the CDR3 is TGTGCCAGCAGTTTCGCGGGCGCCGGGGCCAACGTCCTGACTTTC.